This TCR beta chain was identified in a study of T cell responses to AZD1222 COVID-19 vaccine. Broader study findings: Of the AZD1222 recipients, only 5 to 7 were seropositive at baseline. The peak T cell response came first, and repertoires were sampled only after it.

In the case of this clone: Its antigen is unidentified.

Trimming removed 4 bases from V and 0 bases from J, with 11 bases in between. The CDR3 runs to 15 residues. Germline CDR1 SGHRS, CDR2 YFSETQ. The table came from immunoSEQ multiplex PCR; TCRdb's copy has only in-frame clones and leaves some out. Of 130,000 to 150,000 clones in the sample, approximately 90% were seen once. This TCR came from an adult in good health. The material was peripheral blood, obtained on day 0 of AZD1222 vaccination. The V and J genes are TRBV5-1 and TRBJ1-3, with D tentatively TRBD1 (6 bases). CDR3 sequence: CASSGGGHSGNTIYF. In nucleotides, the CDR3 is TGCGCCAGCAGCGGAGGGGGACACTCTGGAAACACCATATATTTT.